This T cell receptor beta chain was identified during a study of cytomegalovirus exposure and HLA in healthy donors. Study conclusions and caveats: Rare TCR sequences predominated, though certain public TCRs were found in many donors. The productive fraction for most TCR beta V segments was about 87% or about 30% in an earlier analysis. TCR beta V- and J-gene trimming, according to a later analysis, was linked to a missense DCLRE1C variant.

The PCR made use of 60 Vbeta and 13 Jbeta primers. Profiled with immunoSEQ multiplex PCR; TCRdb holds only in-frame clones, not every one. This sample has about 150,000 clones; about 68% occur once, and the top ten carry about 1.3%. The V gene's germline CDR1 is SGHTS and CDR2 YDEGEE. The CDR3 length is 15 residues. V shed 2 bases and J 2 bases; nucleotides not matched to a gene: 5. A remark on this clone: Its antigen is not known.

The sample comprised PBMCs. The source is a young man in good health and CMV-seronegative. This chain connects TRBV5-8 to TRBJ1-1; the match to TRBD1 covers 8 bases. In DNA form, the CDR3 reads TGTGCCAGCAGCTTCGACAGGGGAGGCAACACTGAAGCTTTCTTT. It codes for CASSFDRGGNTEAFF.